The present entry profiles one T cell receptor beta chain with its context. The sample originates from a study of Ad26.COV2.S vaccination and SARS-CoV-2 variants. Data came from immunoSEQ multiplex PCR; TCRdb stores just in-frame clones and leaves some out. The table records more than 300,000 clones, more than 70% of them present only once. V was pared by 4 bases and J by 1 base, with 10 bases between. The CDR3 sequence is 14 residues long. The germline V gene has CDR1 GTSNPN and CDR2 SVGIG (reference sequence). Treatment described: around 19 received Ad26.COV2.S at low or high dose, single or two shots; roughly five received placebo; per-sample allocation not given. Day 63 after the first vaccine or placebo injection was the time point for sampling.

Sequenced material: peripheral blood, taken in a trial of Ad26.COV2.S vaccine versus placebo. The chain links TRBV30 to TRBJ1-4, with D maybe TRBD1 (6 bases). This clonotype originated in a person aged 18-60 years who received the Ad26.COV2.S COVID-19 vaccine or a placebo. CDR3 protein: CAWKTGITNEKLFF. CDR3 bases: TGTGCCTGGAAAACAGGGATAACTAATGAAAAACTGTTTTTT.